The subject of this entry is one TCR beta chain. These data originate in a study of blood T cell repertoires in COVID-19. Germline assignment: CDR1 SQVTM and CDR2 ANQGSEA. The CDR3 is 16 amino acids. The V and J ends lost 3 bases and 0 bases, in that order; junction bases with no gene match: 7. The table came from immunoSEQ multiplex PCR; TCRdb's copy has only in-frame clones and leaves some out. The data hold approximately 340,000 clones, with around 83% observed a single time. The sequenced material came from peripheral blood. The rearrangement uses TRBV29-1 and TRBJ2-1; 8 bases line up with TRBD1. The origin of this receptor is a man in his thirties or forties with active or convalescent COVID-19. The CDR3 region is CSVEAMTGASYNEQFF. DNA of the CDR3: TGCAGCGTTGAGGCTATGACAGGGGCCTCCTACAATGAGCAGTTCTTC.